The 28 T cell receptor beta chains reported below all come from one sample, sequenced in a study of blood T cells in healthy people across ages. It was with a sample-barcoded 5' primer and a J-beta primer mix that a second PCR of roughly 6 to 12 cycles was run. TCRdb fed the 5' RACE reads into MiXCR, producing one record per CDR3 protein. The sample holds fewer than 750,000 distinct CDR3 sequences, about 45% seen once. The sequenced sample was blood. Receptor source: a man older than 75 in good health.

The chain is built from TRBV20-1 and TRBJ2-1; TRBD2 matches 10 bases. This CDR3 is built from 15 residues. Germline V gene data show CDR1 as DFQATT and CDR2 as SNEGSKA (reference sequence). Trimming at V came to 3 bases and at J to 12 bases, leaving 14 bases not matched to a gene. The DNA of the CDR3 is TGCAGTGCTAGGACCCAGCGGGAGGGCCTCCTTGGGCAGTTCTTC. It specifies CSARTQREGLLGQFF.

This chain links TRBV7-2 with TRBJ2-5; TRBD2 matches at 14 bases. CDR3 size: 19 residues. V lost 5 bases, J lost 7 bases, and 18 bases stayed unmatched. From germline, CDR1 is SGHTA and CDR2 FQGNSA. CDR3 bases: TGTGCCAGCAGCCCTATTGGGCTGACTAGCGGGAGGGCCGGGGGGACCCAGTACTTC. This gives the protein CASSPIGLTSGRAGGTQYF.

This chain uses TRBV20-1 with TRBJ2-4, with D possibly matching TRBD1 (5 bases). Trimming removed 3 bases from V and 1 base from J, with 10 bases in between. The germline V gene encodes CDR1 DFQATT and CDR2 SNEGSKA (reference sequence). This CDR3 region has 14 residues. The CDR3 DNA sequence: TGCAGTGCTAGTACAGGTGGGGCCAAAAACATTCAGTACTTC. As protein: CSASTGGAKNIQYF.

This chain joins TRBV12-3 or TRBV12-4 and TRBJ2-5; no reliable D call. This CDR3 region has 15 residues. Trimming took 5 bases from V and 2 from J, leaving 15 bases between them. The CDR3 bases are TGTGCCAGCAGTGTACCGACTGGAACTCAAGAGACCCAGTACTTC. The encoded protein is CASSVPTGTQETQYF.

The CDR3 nucleotides are TGCAGCGTTACAACCCCTCAGGGGGCAACAGATACGCAGTATTTT. This translates into CSVTTPQGATDTQYF. The chain is built from TRBV29-1 and TRBJ2-3; 8 bases line up with TRBD1. Trimming at V came to 5 bases and at J to 3 bases, leaving 10 bases not matched to a gene. Germline-derived CDR1 and CDR2 are SQVTM and ANQGSEA. The CDR3 length is 15 residues.

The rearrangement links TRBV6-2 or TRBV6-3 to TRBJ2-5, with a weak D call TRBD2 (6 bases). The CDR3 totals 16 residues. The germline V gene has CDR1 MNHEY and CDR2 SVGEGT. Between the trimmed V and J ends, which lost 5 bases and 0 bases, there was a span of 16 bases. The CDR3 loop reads CASSRHGTGNQETQYF. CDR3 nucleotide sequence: TGTGCCAGCAGTCGCCACGGGACTGGCAACCAAGAGACCCAGTACTTC.

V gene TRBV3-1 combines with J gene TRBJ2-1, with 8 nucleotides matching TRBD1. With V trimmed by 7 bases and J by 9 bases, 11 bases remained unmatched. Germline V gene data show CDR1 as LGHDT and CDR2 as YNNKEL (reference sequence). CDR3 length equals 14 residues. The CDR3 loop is CASTRQGLAPEQFF. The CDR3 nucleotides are TGTGCCAGCACCCGACAGGGGCTGGCCCCTGAGCAGTTCTTC.

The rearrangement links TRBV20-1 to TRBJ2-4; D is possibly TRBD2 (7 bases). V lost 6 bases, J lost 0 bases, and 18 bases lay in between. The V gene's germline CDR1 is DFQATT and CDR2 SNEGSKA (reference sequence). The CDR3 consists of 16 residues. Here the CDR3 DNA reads TGCAGTGCCCAGTGGCGGCGGGGGCTAGCCAAAAACATTCAGTACTTC. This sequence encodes CSAQWRRGLAKNIQYF.

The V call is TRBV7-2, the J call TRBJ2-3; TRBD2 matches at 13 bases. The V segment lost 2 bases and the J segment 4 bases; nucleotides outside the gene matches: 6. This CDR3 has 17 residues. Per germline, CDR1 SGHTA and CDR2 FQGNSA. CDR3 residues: CASSLSLTSGGADTQYF. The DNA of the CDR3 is TGTGCCAGCAGCTTATCGTTAACTAGCGGGGGGGCAGATACGCAGTATTTT.

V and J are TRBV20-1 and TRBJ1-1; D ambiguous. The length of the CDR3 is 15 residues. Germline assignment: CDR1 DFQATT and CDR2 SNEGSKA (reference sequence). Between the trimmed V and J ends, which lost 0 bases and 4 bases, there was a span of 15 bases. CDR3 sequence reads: CSARDSATPGTEAFF. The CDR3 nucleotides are TGCAGTGCTAGAGATTCGGCTACCCCCGGCACTGAAGCTTTCTTT.

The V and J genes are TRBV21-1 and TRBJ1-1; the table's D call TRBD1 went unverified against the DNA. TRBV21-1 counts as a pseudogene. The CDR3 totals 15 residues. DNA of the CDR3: TGTGCCAGCAGCAAAGGTTCAGGGACAAACACTGAAGCTTTCTTT. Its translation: CASSKGSGTNTEAFF.

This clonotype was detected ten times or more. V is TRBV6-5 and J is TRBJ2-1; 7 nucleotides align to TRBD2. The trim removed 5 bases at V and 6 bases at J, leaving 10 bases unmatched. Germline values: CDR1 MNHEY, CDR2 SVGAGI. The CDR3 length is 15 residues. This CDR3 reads CASSLRLAAANEQFF. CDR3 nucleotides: TGTGCCAGCAGTCTCCGGCTAGCGGCGGCCAATGAGCAGTTCTTC.

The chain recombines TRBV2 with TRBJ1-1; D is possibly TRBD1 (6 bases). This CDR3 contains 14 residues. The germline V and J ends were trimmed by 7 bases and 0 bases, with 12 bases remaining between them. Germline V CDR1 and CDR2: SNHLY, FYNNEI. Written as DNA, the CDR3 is TGTGCCAGCATTTGGACAGCTATGAACACTGAAGCTTTCTTT. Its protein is CASIWTAMNTEAFF.

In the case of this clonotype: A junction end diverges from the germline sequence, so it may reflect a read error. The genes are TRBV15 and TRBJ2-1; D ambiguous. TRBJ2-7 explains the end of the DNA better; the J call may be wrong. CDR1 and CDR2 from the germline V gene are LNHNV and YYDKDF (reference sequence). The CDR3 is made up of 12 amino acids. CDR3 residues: CAISRDTGEQYF. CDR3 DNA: TGTGCCATCAGCAGAGATACGGGTGAGCAGTACTTC.

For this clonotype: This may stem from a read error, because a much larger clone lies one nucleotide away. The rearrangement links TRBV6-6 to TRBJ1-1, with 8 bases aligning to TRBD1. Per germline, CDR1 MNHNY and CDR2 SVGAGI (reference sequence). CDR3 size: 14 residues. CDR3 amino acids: CTSSPQTGATEAFF. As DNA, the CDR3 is TGTACCAGCAGTCCCCAGACAGGGGCCACTGAAGCTTTCTTT.

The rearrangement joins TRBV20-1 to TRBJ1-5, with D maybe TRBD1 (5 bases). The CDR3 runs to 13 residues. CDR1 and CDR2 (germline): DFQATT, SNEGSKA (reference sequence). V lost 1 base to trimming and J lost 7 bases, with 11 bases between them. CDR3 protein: CSARGGGRQPQHF. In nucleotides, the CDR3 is TGCAGTGCTAGAGGGGGGGGGAGGCAGCCCCAGCATTTT.

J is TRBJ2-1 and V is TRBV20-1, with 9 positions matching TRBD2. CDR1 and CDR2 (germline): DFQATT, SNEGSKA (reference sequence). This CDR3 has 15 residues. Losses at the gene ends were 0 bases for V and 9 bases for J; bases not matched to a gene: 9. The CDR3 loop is CSARETGLARGEQFF. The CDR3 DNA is TGCAGTGCTAGAGAAACGGGACTAGCTCGCGGTGAGCAGTTCTTC.

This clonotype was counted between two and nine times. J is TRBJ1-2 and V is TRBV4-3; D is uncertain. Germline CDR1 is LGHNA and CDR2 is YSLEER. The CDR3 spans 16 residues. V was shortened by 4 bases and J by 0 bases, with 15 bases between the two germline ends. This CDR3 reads CASSLPMQISNYGYTF. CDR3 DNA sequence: TGCGCCAGCAGCCTCCCCATGCAAATATCTAACTATGGCTACACCTTC.

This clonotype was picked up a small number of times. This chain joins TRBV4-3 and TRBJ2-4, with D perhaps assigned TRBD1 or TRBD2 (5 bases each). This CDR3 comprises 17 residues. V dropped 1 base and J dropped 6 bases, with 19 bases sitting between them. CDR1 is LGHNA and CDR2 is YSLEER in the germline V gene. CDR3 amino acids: CASSQGTQGERRNIQYF. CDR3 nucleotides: TGCGCCAGCAGCCAAGGTACCCAGGGAGAACGCCGAAACATTCAGTACTTC.

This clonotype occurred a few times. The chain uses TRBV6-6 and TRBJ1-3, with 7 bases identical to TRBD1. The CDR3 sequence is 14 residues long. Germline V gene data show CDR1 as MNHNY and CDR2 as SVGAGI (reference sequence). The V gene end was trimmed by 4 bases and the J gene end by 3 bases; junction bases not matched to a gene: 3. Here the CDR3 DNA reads TGTGCCAGCAGTTGGACAGGTTTTGGAAACACCATATATTTT. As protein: CASSWTGFGNTIYF.

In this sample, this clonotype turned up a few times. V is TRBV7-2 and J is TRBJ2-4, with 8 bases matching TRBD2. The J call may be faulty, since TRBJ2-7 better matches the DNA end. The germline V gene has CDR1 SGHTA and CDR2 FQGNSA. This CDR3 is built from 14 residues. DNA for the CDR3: TGTGCCAGCAGCCGCCGGGGGGGGCCCTACGAGCAGTACTTC. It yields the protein CASSRRGGPYEQYF.

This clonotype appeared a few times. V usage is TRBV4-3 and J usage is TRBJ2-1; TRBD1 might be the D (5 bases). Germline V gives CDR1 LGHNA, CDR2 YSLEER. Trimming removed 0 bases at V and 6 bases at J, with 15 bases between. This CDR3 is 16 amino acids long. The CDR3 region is CASSQDGASWGNEQFF. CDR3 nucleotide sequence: TGCGCCAGCAGCCAAGATGGGGCCAGCTGGGGCAATGAGCAGTTCTTC.

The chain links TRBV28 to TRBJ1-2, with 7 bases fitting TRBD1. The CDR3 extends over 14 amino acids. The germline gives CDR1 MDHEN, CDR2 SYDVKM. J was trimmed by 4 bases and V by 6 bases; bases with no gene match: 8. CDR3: CASRRQGSSYGYTF. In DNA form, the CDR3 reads TGTGCCAGCAGACGACAGGGTAGTAGCTATGGCTACACCTTC.

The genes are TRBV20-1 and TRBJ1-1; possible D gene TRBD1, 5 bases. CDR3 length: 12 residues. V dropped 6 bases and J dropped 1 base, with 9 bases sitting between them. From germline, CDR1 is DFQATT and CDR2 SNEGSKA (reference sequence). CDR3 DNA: TGCAGTGCCATGGGACGGAACACTGAAGCTTTCTTT. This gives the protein CSAMGRNTEAFF.

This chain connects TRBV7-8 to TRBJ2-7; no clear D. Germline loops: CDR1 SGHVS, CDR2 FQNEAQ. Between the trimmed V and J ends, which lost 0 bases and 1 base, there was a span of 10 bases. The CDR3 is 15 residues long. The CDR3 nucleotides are TGTGCCAGCAGCTTAGCGCTGGATCTGTCCTACGAGCAGTACTTC. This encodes CASSLALDLSYEQYF. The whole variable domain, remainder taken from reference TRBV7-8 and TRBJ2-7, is GAGVSQSPRYKVAKRGQDVALRCDPISGHVSLFWYQQALGQGPEFLTYFQNEAQLDKSGLPSDRFFAERPEGSVSTLKIQRTQQEDSAVYLCASSLALDLSYEQYFGPGTRLTVT.

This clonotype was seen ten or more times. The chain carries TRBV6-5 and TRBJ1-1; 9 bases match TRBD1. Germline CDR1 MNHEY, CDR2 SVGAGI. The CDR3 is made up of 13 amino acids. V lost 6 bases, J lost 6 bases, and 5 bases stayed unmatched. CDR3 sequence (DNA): TGTGCCAGCAGGGGACAGGGACTACCTGAAGCTTTCTTT. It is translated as CASRGQGLPEAFF.

CDR3 in amino acids: CASSRSGTGGSREQYF. CDR3 nucleotides: TGCGCCAGCAGCAGGTCAGGGACAGGGGGATCGAGGGAGCAGTACTTC. The rearrangement links TRBV5-1 to TRBJ2-7; 11 nucleotides align to TRBD1. Germline trimming cut 4 bases from V and 7 bases from J; bases unmatched to any gene: 13. Germline V gene sequence: CDR1 SGHRS, CDR2 YFSETQ. The CDR3 has 16 residues.

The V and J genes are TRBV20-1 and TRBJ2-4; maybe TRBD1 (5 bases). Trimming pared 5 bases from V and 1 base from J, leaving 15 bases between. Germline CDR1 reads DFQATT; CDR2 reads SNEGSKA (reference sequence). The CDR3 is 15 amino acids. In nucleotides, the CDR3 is TGCAGTGCTCGACAGCAACCCCTGGCCAAAAACATTCAGTACTTC. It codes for CSARQQPLAKNIQYF.